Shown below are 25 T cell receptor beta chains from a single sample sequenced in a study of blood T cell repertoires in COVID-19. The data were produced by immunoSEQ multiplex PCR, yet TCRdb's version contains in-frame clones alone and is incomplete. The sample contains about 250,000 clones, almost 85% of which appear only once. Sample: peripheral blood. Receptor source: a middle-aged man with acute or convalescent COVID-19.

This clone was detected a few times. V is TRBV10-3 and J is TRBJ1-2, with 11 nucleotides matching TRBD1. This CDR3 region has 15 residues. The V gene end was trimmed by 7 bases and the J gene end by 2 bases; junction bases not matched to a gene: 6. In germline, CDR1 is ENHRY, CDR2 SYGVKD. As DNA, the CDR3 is TGTGCCATCACCCACGGGACAGGGGGAAACTATGGCTACACCTTC. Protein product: CAITHGTGGNYGYTF.

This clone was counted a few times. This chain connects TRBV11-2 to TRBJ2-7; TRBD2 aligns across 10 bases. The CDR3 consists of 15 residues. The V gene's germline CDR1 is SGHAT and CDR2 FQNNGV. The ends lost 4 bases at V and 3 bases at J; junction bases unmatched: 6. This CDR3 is CASSSRLAGFYEQYF. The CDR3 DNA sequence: TGTGCCAGCAGCTCCCGACTAGCGGGCTTCTACGAGCAGTACTTC. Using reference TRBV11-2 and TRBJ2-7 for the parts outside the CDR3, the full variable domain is EAGVAQSPRYKIIEKRQSVAFWCNPISGHATLYWYQQILGQGPKLLIQFQNNGVVDDSQLPKDRFSAERLKGVDSTLKIQPAKLEDSAVYLCASSSRLAGFYEQYFGPGTRLTVT.

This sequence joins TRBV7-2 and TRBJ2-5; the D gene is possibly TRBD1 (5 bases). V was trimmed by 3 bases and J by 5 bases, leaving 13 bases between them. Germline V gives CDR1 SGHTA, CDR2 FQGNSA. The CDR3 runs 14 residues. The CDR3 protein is CASSLGRAGETQYF. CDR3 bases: TGTGCCAGCAGCTTGGGCAGGGCAGGGGAGACCCAGTACTTC.

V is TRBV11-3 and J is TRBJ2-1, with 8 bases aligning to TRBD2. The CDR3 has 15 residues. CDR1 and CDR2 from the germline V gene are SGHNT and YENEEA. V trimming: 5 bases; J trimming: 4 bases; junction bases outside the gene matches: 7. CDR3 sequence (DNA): TGTGCCAGCAGCCTTCTAGCGGGTGTGTACAATGAGCAGTTCTTC. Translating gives CASSLLAGVYNEQFF.

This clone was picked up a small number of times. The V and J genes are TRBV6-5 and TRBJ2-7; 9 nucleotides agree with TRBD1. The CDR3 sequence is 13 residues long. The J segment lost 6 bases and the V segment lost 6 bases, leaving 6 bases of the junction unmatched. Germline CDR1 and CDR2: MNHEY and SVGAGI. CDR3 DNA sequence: TGTGCCAGCAGGCCGGGACAGGGTGTCGAGCAGTACTTC. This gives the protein CASRPGQGVEQYF.

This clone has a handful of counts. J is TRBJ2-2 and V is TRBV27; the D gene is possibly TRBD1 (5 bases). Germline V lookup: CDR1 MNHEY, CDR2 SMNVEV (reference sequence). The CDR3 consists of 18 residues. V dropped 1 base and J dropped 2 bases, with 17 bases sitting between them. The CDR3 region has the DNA TGTGCCAGCAGTTTATGGCAGGGTGATTGGAGAAACACCGGGGAGCTGTTTTTT. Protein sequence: CASSLWQGDWRNTGELFF.

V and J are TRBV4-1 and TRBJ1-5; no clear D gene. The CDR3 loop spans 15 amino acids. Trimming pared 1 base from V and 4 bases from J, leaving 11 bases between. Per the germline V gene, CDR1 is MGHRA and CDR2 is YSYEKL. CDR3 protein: CASSQGTGSNQPQHF. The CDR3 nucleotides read TGCGCCAGCAGCCAAGGTACCGGTTCGAATCAGCCCCAGCATTTT.

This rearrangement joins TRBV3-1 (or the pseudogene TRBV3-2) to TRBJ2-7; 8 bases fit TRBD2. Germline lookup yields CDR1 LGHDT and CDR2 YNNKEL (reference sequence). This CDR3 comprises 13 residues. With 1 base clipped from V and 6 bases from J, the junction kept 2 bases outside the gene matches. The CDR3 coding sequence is TGTGCCAGCAGCCAAGGGACTAGCCCCGAGCAGTACTTC. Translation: CASSQGTSPEQYF.

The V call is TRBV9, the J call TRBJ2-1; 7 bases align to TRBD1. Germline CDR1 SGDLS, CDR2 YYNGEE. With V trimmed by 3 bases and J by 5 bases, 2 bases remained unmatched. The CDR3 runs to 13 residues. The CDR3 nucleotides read TGTGCCAGCAGCGCGGGACAGAACAATGAGCAGTTCTTC. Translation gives CASSAGQNNEQFF.

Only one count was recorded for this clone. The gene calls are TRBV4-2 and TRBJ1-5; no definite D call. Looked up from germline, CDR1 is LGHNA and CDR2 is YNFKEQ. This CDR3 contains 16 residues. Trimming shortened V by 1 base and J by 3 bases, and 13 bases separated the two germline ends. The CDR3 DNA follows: TGTGCCAGCAGCCAAGGCGGAGGTCAACACAATCAGCCCCAGCATTTT. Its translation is CASSQGGGQHNQPQHF.

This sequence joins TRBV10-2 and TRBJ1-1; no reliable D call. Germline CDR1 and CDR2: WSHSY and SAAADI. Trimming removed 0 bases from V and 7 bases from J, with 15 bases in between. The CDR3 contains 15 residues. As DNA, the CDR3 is TGCGCCAGCAGTGAGTCGACTCCTTCGGCGGATGAAGCTTTCTTT. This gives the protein CASSESTPSADEAFF.

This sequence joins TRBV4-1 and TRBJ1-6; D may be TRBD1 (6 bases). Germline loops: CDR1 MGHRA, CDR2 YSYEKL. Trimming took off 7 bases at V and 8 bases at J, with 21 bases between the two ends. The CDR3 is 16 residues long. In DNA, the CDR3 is TGCGCCAGCAAGCTGGACAGTTCGGAATTCTATTCACCCCTCCACTTT. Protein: CASKLDSSEFYSPLHF.

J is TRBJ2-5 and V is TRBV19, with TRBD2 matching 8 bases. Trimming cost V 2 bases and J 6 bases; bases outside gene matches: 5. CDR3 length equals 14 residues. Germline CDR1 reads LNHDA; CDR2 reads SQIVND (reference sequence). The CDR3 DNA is TGTGCCAGTAGTATAACAAGCGGGAGTAAGACCCAGTACTTC. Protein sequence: CASSITSGSKTQYF.

CDR3: CASSSPTRNYGYTF. In nucleotides, the CDR3 is TGTGCCAGCAGTTCCCCGACACGGAACTATGGCTACACCTTC. V is TRBV28 and J is TRBJ1-2, with D hard to call. The germline V gene has CDR1 MDHEN and CDR2 SYDVKM. The CDR3 loop spans 14 amino acids. Trimming removed 4 bases at V and 2 bases at J, with 11 bases between.

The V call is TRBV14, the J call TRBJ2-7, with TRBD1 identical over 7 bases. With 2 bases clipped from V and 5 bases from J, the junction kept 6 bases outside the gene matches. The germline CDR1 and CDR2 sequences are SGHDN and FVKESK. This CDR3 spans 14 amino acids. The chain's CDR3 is CASSQIGTADEQYF. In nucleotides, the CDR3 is TGTGCCAGCAGCCAAATTGGGACAGCGGACGAGCAGTACTTC. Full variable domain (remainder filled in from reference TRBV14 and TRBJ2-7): EAGVTQFPSHSVIEKGQTVTLRCDPISGHDNLYWYRRVMGKEIKFLLHFVKESKQDESGMPNNRFLAERTGGTYSTLKVQPAELEDSGVYFCASSQIGTADEQYFGPGTRLTVT.

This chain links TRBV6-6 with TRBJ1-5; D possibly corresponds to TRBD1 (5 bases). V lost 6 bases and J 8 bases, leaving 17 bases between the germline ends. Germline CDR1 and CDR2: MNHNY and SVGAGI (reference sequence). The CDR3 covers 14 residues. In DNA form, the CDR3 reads TGTGCCAGCAGCTCCTCCGGGGGAGGGGAGCCCCAGCATTTT. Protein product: CASSSSGGGEPQHF.

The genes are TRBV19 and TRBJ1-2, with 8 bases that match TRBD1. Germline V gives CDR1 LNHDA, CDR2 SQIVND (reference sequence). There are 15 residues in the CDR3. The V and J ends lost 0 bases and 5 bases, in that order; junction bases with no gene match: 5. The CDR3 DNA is TGTGCCAGTAGTATAGACGGACAGGGAGGATATGGCTACACCTTC. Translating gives CASSIDGQGGYGYTF.

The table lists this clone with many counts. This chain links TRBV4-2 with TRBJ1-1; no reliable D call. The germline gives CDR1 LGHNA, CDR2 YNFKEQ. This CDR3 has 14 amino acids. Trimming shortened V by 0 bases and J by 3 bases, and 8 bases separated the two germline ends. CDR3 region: CASSQDEGYTEAFF. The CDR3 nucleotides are TGTGCCAGCAGCCAAGACGAGGGTTACACTGAAGCTTTCTTT.

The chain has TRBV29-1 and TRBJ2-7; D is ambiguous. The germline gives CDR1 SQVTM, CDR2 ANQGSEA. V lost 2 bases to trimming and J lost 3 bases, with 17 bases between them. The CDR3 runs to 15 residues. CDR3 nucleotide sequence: TGCAGCGTTGAACCCCTGCAGGTTGGTAACTACGAGCAGTACTTC. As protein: CSVEPLQVGNYEQYF.

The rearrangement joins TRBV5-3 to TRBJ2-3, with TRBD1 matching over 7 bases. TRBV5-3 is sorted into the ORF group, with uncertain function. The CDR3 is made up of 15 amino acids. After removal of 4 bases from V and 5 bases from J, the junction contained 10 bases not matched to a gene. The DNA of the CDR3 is TGTGCCAGAAGCCAAGGAAGGGGGCTTGGAGATACGCAGTATTTT. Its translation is CARSQGRGLGDTQYF.

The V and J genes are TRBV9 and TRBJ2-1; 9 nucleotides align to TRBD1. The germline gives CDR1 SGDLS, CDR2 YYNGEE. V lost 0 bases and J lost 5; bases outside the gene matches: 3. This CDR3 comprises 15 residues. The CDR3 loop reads CASSVAGQGHNEQFF. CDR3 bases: TGTGCCAGCAGCGTAGCGGGACAGGGTCACAATGAGCAGTTCTTC. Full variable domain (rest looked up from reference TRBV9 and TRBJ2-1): DSGVTQTPKHLITATGQRVTLRCSPRSGDLSVYWYQQSLDQGLQFLIQYYNGEERAKGNILERFSAQQFPDLHSELNLSSLELGDSALYFCASSVAGQGHNEQFFGPGTRLTVL.

The CDR3 DNA reads as TGTGCCAGTAGACTAGGACTAGCGGGGAAAGAGACCCAGTACTTC. Residues: CASRLGLAGKETQYF. The chain couples TRBV19 to TRBJ2-5; 12 bases match TRBD2. J lost 3 bases, V lost 6 bases, and 5 bases had no gene match. The germline V gene encodes CDR1 LNHDA and CDR2 SQIVND (reference sequence). The CDR3 extends over 15 amino acids.

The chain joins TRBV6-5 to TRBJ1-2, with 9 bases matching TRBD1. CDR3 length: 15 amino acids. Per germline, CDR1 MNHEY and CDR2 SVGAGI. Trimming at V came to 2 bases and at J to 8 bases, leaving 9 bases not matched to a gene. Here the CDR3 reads CASSYIRGQGEGYTF. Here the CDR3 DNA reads TGTGCCAGCAGTTACATTAGGGGACAGGGTGAAGGCTACACCTTC.

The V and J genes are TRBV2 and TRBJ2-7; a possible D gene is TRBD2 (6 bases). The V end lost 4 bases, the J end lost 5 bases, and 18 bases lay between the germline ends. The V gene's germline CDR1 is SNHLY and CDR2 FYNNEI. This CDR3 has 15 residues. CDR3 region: CASSVRRDSRHEQYF. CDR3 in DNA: TGTGCCAGCAGTGTTCGGCGGGATTCTAGACACGAGCAGTACTTC.

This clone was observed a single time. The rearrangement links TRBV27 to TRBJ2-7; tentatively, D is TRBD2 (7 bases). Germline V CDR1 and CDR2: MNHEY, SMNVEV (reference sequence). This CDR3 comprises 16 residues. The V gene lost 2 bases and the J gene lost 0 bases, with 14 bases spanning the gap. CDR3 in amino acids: CASSLMGGGLSYEQYF. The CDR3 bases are TGTGCCAGCAGTTTAATGGGCGGGGGCCTCTCCTACGAGCAGTACTTC.